A selection of T cell receptor beta chains follows, all from one sample in a study of radiotherapy plus CTLA-4 blockade in lung cancer. TCRdb's table, derived via immunoSEQ multiplex PCR, lists solely in-frame clones and lacks some. The sample lists 75,000 to 100,000 clones, 65% to 75% occurring once. Sequencing was performed on peripheral blood, taken from a patient treated with radiotherapy plus ipilimumab. The receptors were gathered from a human donor with non-small cell lung cancer who had a partial response to radiotherapy plus ipilimumab. Some clones in this sample may be carry-over from other donors' samples. Each CDR3 is given with its conserved first and last residue. D genes are given only for firm matches. Where a row states a size, it is once, few, many or the class of an expanded clone; other rows omit it.

TRBJ1-3 NA NA TRBV5-8 CASSRVYGVGNTIYF TGTGCCAGCAGCCGGGTCTATGGCGTCGGAAACACCATATATTTT
TRBJ1-1 NA TRBD1 TRBV7-2 CASSPPPAGQTEAFF TGTGCCAGCAGCCCACCACCCGCGGGACAGACTGAAGCTTTCTTT
TRBJ1-2 NA NA TRBV6-7 CASKEGGYGYTF TGTGCCAGCAAGGAGGGAGGGTATGGCTACACCTTC
TRBJ2-7 NA TRBD2 TRBV5-1 CASSLVPNLAGGTYEQYF TGCGCCAGCAGCTTGGTGCCGAATCTAGCGGGAGGGACCTACGAGCAGTACTTC
TRBJ2-3 NA TRBD1 TRBV7-2 CASRQAGTGTADTQYF TGTGCCAGCAGGCAAGCCGGGACAGGGACCGCAGATACGCAGTATTTT
TRBJ1-1 NA NA TRBV18 CASSPTAQGTEAFF TGTGCCAGCTCACCAACCGCCCAGGGCACTGAAGCTTTCTTT
TRBJ1-1 NA NA TRBV4-1 CASSQPGGRTEAFF TGCGCCAGCAGCCAACCAGGAGGGAGAACTGAAGCTTTCTTT
TRBJ1-1 NA TRBD1 TRBV11-2 CASSLSGTATNTEAFF TGTGCCAGCAGCTTATCAGGGACAGCTACGAACACTGAAGCTTTCTTT
TRBJ2-3 NA NA TRBV7-2 CASSLGGSGNVDTQYF TGTGCCAGCAGCTTAGGCGGTAGCGGTAACGTCGATACGCAGTATTTT
TRBJ1-1 NA NA TRBV5-4 CASSSTANTEAFF TGTGCCAGCAGCTCGACAGCCAACACTGAAGCTTTCTTT
TRBJ2-1 NA TRBD2 TRBV30 CAWALGLAAYNEQFF TGTGCCTGGGCTCTGGGACTAGCAGCCTACAATGAGCAGTTCTTC
TRBJ2-1 NA NA TRBV6-1 CASGQPGQLYNEQFF TGTGCCAGCGGGCAACCGGGACAATTATACAATGAGCAGTTCTTC
TRBJ2-3 NA TRBD1 TRBV19 CASSIAGQGRDTQYF TGTGCCAGTAGTATAGCGGGACAGGGTAGAGATACGCAGTATTTT
TRBJ2-1 NA NA TRBV9 CASSVAARTYNEQFF TGTGCCAGCAGCGTAGCGGCTAGAACCTACAATGAGCAGTTCTTC
TRBJ2-5 NA TRBD2 TRBV9 CASSVAGGYQETQYF TGTGCCAGCAGCGTAGCGGGGGGATACCAAGAGACCCAGTACTTC
TRBJ2-6 once NA TRBV7-9 CASSWRGSGANVLTF TGTGCCAGCAGCTGGCGGGGCTCTGGGGCCAACGTCCTGACTTTC
TRBJ2-2 NA TRBD2 TRBV5-4 CASSLDLAGRTGELFF TGTGCCAGCAGCTTGGACCTAGCGGGTCGCACCGGGGAGCTGTTTTTT
TRBJ2-1 NA TRBD2 TRBV6-4 CASSVSRGGYNEQFF TGTGCCAGCAGTGTTTCCCGGGGGGGCTACAATGAGCAGTTCTTC
TRBJ1-3 few NA TRBV7-9 CASSSHSGNTIYF TGTGCCAGCAGCTCCCACTCTGGAAACACCATATATTTT
TRBJ2-1 NA NA TRBV7-6 CASSLTGGQSSYNEQFF TGTGCCAGCAGCTTGACCGGTGGGCAGAGCTCCTACAATGAGCAGTTCTTC
TRBJ2-1 few TRBD2 TRBV19 CASSILQTGGRAEQFF TGTGCCAGTAGTATCCTCCAGACCGGCGGGAGGGCCGAGCAGTTCTTC
TRBJ2-3 few NA TRBV10-3 CAIKGEGTQYF TGTGCCATCAAGGGGGAGGGTACGCAGTATTTT
TRBJ2-2 few TRBD1 TRBV7-8 CASRRPGQDTGELFF TGTGCCAGCAGACGACCGGGACAGGACACCGGGGAGCTGTTTTTT
TRBJ2-2 NA TRBD1 TRBV7-7 CASSPRGTGELFF TGTGCCAGCAGCCCCAGGGGGACCGGGGAGCTGTTTTTT
TRBJ2-7 NA NA TRBV5-6 CASSLLGWGDEQYF TGTGCCAGCAGCTTGCTAGGGTGGGGGGACGAGCAGTACTTC
TRBJ2-1 many NA TRBV6-6 CASRNAGDNEQFF TGTGCCAGCCGGAACGCCGGGGACAATGAGCAGTTCTTC
TRBJ1-4 many NA TRBV19 CATYKGGEKLFF TGTGCCACCTACAAGGGAGGCGAAAAACTGTTTTTT
TRBJ2-1 few TRBD1 TRBV7-3 CASSLRDRGSYNEQFF TGTGCCAGCAGCTTGAGGGACAGGGGGTCGTACAATGAGCAGTTCTTC
TRBJ2-7 NA NA TRBV6-4 CASHNRVPTNEQYF TGTGCCAGCCACAACCGGGTCCCTACGAACGAGCAGTACTTC
TRBJ1-4 many NA TRBV19 CASSIIATNEKLFF TGTGCCAGTAGTATCATTGCAACTAATGAAAAACTGTTTTTT
TRBJ2-1 few TRBD1 TRBV6-5 CASSPGTGINEQFF TGTGCCAGCAGTCCCGGGACAGGGATCAATGAGCAGTTCTTC
TRBJ1-5 NA NA TRBV2 CASNGGSIYQPQHF TGTGCCAGCAATGGGGGCTCCATTTATCAGCCCCAGCATTTT
TRBJ2-5 few TRBD1 TRBV6-5 CASSYRQGRTPLDRYF TGTGCCAGCAGTTATAGACAGGGGCGAACCCCTCTGGACCGGTACTTC
TRBJ2-2 NA TRBD2 TRBV9 CASSVGSGSTGELFF TGTGCCAGCAGCGTAGGTAGCGGGAGTACCGGGGAGCTGTTTTTT
TRBJ2-2 few NA TRBV6-5 CASNFVLNTGELFF TGTGCCAGCAACTTCGTCCTGAACACCGGGGAGCTGTTTTTT